Listed below are T cell receptor beta chains from one sample, sequenced in a study of metastatic and nonmetastatic thyroid tumors. TCRdb re-called the PCR reads with MiXCR. Of about 56,000 clones in the sample, roughly 29% were seen once. Input material: blood. All receptors come from a female donor with papillary thyroid cancer or a benign thyroid nodule (not recorded which). Some clones in this sample may be carry-over from other donors' samples. Both conserved end residues are part of each CDR3. Each record gives: V gene, J gene, clone size, D gene, CDR3 protein, CDR3 DNA. D genes are given only for firm matches. Not every row has a clone size; where given, it reads once, few, many or a size class.

v_gene: TRBV6-2/TRBV6-3; j_gene: TRBJ2-7; abundance: -; d_gene: TRBD2; CDR3aa: CASSYQGGGSYEQYF; CDR3nt: TGTGCCAGCAGTTACCAGGGCGGGGGATCCTACGAGCAGTACTTC
v_gene: TRBV5-1; j_gene: TRBJ1-1; abundance: -; d_gene: TRBD1; CDR3aa: CATRTGREETEAFF; CDR3nt: TGCGCCACTCGGACAGGGCGCGAGGAAACTGAAGCTTTCTTT
v_gene: TRBV24-1; j_gene: TRBJ2-6; abundance: once; d_gene: -; CDR3aa: CATSAGGQRLPGANVLTF; CDR3nt: TGTGCCACCAGTGCCGGGGGACAGCGGCTTCCTGGGGCCAACGTCCTGACTTTC
v_gene: TRBV9; j_gene: TRBJ1-2; abundance: -; d_gene: -; CDR3aa: CASSPENRARVGYTF; CDR3nt: TGTGCCAGCTCGCCAGAGAACAGGGCGAGGGTTGGCTACACCTTC
v_gene: TRBV13; j_gene: TRBJ1-2; abundance: many; d_gene: -; CDR3aa: CASSLLGLLNYGYTF; CDR3nt: TGTGCCAGCAGCTTACTGGGGCTCCTCAACTATGGCTACACCTTC
v_gene: TRBV7-2; j_gene: TRBJ1-2; abundance: -; d_gene: TRBD1; CDR3aa: CASSQGQGHGYTF; CDR3nt: TGTGCCAGCAGCCAGGGACAGGGCCATGGCTACACCTTC
v_gene: TRBV19; j_gene: TRBJ2-1; abundance: few; d_gene: TRBD2; CDR3aa: CASSIVASGSNEQFF; CDR3nt: TGTGCCAGTAGTATAGTGGCTAGCGGGAGCAATGAGCAGTTCTTC
v_gene: TRBV28; j_gene: TRBJ1-2; abundance: few; d_gene: -; CDR3aa: CASSPTGYGYTF; CDR3nt: TGTGCCAGCAGTCCGACGGGATATGGCTACACCTTC
v_gene: TRBV12-3/TRBV12-4; j_gene: TRBJ2-3; abundance: -; d_gene: TRBD1; CDR3aa: CASARDRDVDTQYF; CDR3nt: TGTGCCAGCGCTCGGGACAGGGACGTAGATACGCAGTATTTT
v_gene: TRBV20-1; j_gene: TRBJ1-5; abundance: -; d_gene: -; CDR3aa: CSARDGHFSNQPQHF; CDR3nt: TGCAGTGCTAGAGATGGGCACTTTAGCAATCAGCCCCAGCATTTT
v_gene: TRBV11-2; j_gene: TRBJ1-1; abundance: few; d_gene: TRBD1; CDR3aa: CASSLDRGTEAFF; CDR3nt: TGTGCCAGCAGCCTTGACAGGGGGACTGAAGCTTTCTTT
v_gene: TRBV2; j_gene: TRBJ2-3; abundance: few; d_gene: -; CDR3aa: CASSAGNTDTQYF; CDR3nt: TGTGCCAGCAGTGCGGGGAACACAGATACGCAGTATTTT
v_gene: TRBV11-1; j_gene: TRBJ2-7; abundance: -; d_gene: -; CDR3aa: CASSVKGYLGPNSYEQYF; CDR3nt: TGTGCCAGCAGCGTTAAGGGCTATTTGGGTCCCAACTCCTACGAGCAGTACTTC
v_gene: TRBV7-6; j_gene: TRBJ2-7; abundance: -; d_gene: TRBD2; CDR3aa: CASSLVSGDYEQYF; CDR3nt: TGTGCCAGCAGCTTAGTAAGCGGGGACTACGAGCAGTACTTC
v_gene: TRBV7-9; j_gene: TRBJ2-3; abundance: -; d_gene: -; CDR3aa: CASSPLASTDTQYF; CDR3nt: TGTGCCAGCAGCCCTCTAGCTAGCACAGATACGCAGTATTTT
v_gene: TRBV28; j_gene: TRBJ1-1; abundance: few; d_gene: TRBD1; CDR3aa: CAIGQGARYTEAFF; CDR3nt: TGTGCCATCGGACAGGGGGCTCGGTACACTGAAGCTTTCTTT
v_gene: TRBV6-1; j_gene: TRBJ2-7; abundance: -; d_gene: TRBD1; CDR3aa: CASSGGQGPYYEQYF; CDR3nt: TGTGCCAGCAGTGGCGGACAGGGTCCATACTACGAGCAGTACTTC
v_gene: TRBV11-2; j_gene: TRBJ2-2; abundance: -; d_gene: -; CDR3aa: CASSLDWELAVGELFF; CDR3nt: TGTGCCAGCAGCTTAGATTGGGAGCTAGCTGTCGGGGAGCTGTTTTTT
v_gene: TRBV11-2; j_gene: TRBJ2-7; abundance: few; d_gene: TRBD1; CDR3aa: CASSLDLGTEFYEQYF; CDR3nt: TGTGCCAGCAGCTTAGATCTGGGGACAGAGTTCTACGAGCAGTACTTC
v_gene: TRBV19; j_gene: TRBJ1-1; abundance: few; d_gene: -; CDR3aa: CASRPLYGGGTEAFF; CDR3nt: TGTGCCAGTAGACCCCTTTATGGGGGCGGCACTGAAGCTTTCTTT
v_gene: TRBV9; j_gene: TRBJ2-7; abundance: -; d_gene: TRBD1; CDR3aa: CASSVYRGEQYF; CDR3nt: TGTGCCAGCAGCGTATACAGGGGAGAGCAGTACTTC
v_gene: TRBV6-1; j_gene: TRBJ2-1; abundance: -; d_gene: TRBD2; CDR3aa: CASSESGSTVDEQFF; CDR3nt: TGTGCCAGCAGTGAAAGCGGGAGTACGGTCGATGAGCAGTTCTTC
v_gene: TRBV6-1; j_gene: TRBJ2-2; abundance: -; d_gene: TRBD2; CDR3aa: CASRGTSGVNTGELFF; CDR3nt: TGTGCCAGCAGGGGGACTAGCGGGGTCAACACCGGGGAGCTGTTTTTT
v_gene: TRBV7-3; j_gene: TRBJ2-2; abundance: many; d_gene: -; CDR3aa: CASSLAGTGELFF; CDR3nt: TGTGCCAGCAGCTTGGCAGGGACCGGGGAGCTGTTTTTT
v_gene: TRBV6-1; j_gene: TRBJ1-2; abundance: few; d_gene: -; CDR3aa: CASSEKPPFYGYTF; CDR3nt: TGTGCCAGCAGTGAGAAGCCGCCATTCTATGGCTACACCTTC
v_gene: TRBV30; j_gene: TRBJ1-3; abundance: -; d_gene: TRBD1; CDR3aa: CAWKWTGGRNTIYF; CDR3nt: TGTGCCTGGAAGTGGACAGGGGGTAGAAACACCATATATTTT
v_gene: TRBV12-3/TRBV12-4; j_gene: TRBJ1-1; abundance: -; d_gene: TRBD1; CDR3aa: CASSPLDRGGTEAFF; CDR3nt: TGTGCCAGCAGTCCACTCGACAGGGGGGGAACTGAAGCTTTCTTT
v_gene: TRBV28; j_gene: TRBJ1-5; abundance: few; d_gene: -; CDR3aa: CASRSPAGGVGSNQPQHF; CDR3nt: TGTGCCAGCAGATCCCCCGCGGGCGGGGTCGGAAGCAATCAGCCCCAGCATTTT
v_gene: TRBV6-2/TRBV6-3; j_gene: TRBJ2-6; abundance: -; d_gene: -; CDR3aa: CASSYGGGTTYSGANVLTF; CDR3nt: TGTGCCAGCAGTTACGGTGGGGGCACCACCTACTCTGGGGCCAACGTCCTGACTTTC
v_gene: TRBV2; j_gene: TRBJ1-3; abundance: -; d_gene: TRBD1; CDR3aa: CVSGEQGANGNTIYF; CDR3nt: TGTGTCAGCGGGGAACAGGGGGCGAATGGAAACACCATATATTTT
v_gene: TRBV6-5; j_gene: TRBJ2-1; abundance: -; d_gene: -; CDR3aa: CASSYSGTHYNEQFF; CDR3nt: TGTGCCAGCAGTTACTCTGGGACACACTACAATGAGCAGTTCTTC
v_gene: TRBV20-1; j_gene: TRBJ1-6; abundance: once; d_gene: -; CDR3aa: CSARDPVHSPLHF; CDR3nt: TGCAGTGCTAGAGATCCAGTCCATTCACCCCTCCACTTT
v_gene: TRBV11-1; j_gene: TRBJ2-1; abundance: -; d_gene: -; CDR3aa: CASSLVPILVGNEQFF; CDR3nt: TGTGCCAGCAGCTTAGTTCCTATTCTTGTTGGCAATGAGCAGTTCTTC
v_gene: TRBV6-1; j_gene: TRBJ2-1; abundance: few; d_gene: -; CDR3aa: CASKGGNFNEQFF; CDR3nt: TGTGCCAGCAAGGGCGGGAACTTCAATGAGCAGTTCTTC
v_gene: TRBV5-6; j_gene: TRBJ2-7; abundance: -; d_gene: TRBD1; CDR3aa: CASSSLYRGAYEQYF; CDR3nt: TGTGCCAGCAGCTCCTTATACAGGGGAGCCTACGAGCAGTACTTC
v_gene: TRBV5-1; j_gene: TRBJ1-1; abundance: -; d_gene: -; CDR3aa: CSSSAGTGNTEAFF; CDR3nt: TGCTCCAGCAGCGCCGGGACGGGGAACACTGAAGCTTTCTTT
v_gene: TRBV4-3; j_gene: TRBJ1-2; abundance: many; d_gene: -; CDR3aa: CASTPGGMGRLDGYTF; CDR3nt: TGCGCCAGCACCCCCGGAGGGATGGGGCGCCTCGATGGCTACACCTTC
v_gene: TRBV6-4; j_gene: TRBJ2-3; abundance: -; d_gene: TRBD2; CDR3aa: CASSMTSGGTDTQYF; CDR3nt: TGTGCCAGCAGCATGACTAGCGGGGGCACAGATACGCAGTATTTT
v_gene: TRBV15; j_gene: TRBJ2-7; abundance: -; d_gene: TRBD2; CDR3aa: CATSRVKAGAVYEQYF; CDR3nt: TGTGCCACCAGCAGAGTAAAAGCGGGAGCTGTATACGAGCAGTACTTC
v_gene: TRBV12-5; j_gene: TRBJ1-1; abundance: -; d_gene: -; CDR3aa: CASGLVIRNTEAFF; CDR3nt: TGTGCTAGTGGTTTGGTAATCCGGAACACTGAAGCTTTCTTT
v_gene: TRBV20-1; j_gene: TRBJ2-1; abundance: few; d_gene: -; CDR3aa: CSARVQNGFNEQFF; CDR3nt: TGCAGTGCTAGAGTTCAAAACGGTTTCAATGAGCAGTTCTTC
v_gene: TRBV4-1; j_gene: TRBJ1-2; abundance: once; d_gene: -; CDR3aa: CASSPSQGLNYGYTF; CDR3nt: TGCGCCAGCAGTCCGAGTCAGGGGCTAAACTATGGCTACACCTTC
v_gene: TRBV27; j_gene: TRBJ2-1; abundance: few; d_gene: TRBD1; CDR3aa: CASSRPALDRGHEQFF; CDR3nt: TGTGCCAGCAGTCGCCCGGCGTTGGACAGGGGACATGAGCAGTTCTTC
v_gene: TRBV20-1; j_gene: TRBJ1-2; abundance: few; d_gene: -; CDR3aa: CSAHREGYGYTF; CDR3nt: TGCAGTGCTCACAGGGAGGGCTATGGCTACACCTTC
v_gene: TRBV20-1; j_gene: TRBJ2-1; abundance: -; d_gene: TRBD2; CDR3aa: CSAGGLAGGRNEQFF; CDR3nt: TGCAGTGCCGGCGGACTAGCGGGAGGTCGGAATGAGCAGTTCTTC
v_gene: TRBV28; j_gene: TRBJ2-6; abundance: -; d_gene: -; CDR3aa: CASERGSGANVLTF; CDR3nt: TGTGCCAGCGAGAGGGGCTCTGGGGCCAACGTCCTGACTTTC
v_gene: TRBV6-2/TRBV6-3; j_gene: TRBJ2-7; abundance: medium-sized; d_gene: TRBD2; CDR3aa: CASSSAHASGRENEQYF; CDR3nt: TGTGCCAGCAGTTCAGCCCACGCTAGCGGGCGGGAGAACGAGCAGTACTTC
v_gene: TRBV7-2; j_gene: TRBJ2-7; abundance: -; d_gene: -; CDR3aa: CASSPYSEQYF; CDR3nt: TGTGCCAGCAGCCCGTATAGCGAGCAGTACTTC
v_gene: TRBV19; j_gene: TRBJ2-2; abundance: many; d_gene: -; CDR3aa: CASSGQSNTGELFF; CDR3nt: TGTGCCAGCTCGGGGCAGTCGAACACCGGGGAGCTGTTTTTT
v_gene: TRBV19; j_gene: TRBJ2-7; abundance: -; d_gene: TRBD1; CDR3aa: CASSPSMDRVSHEQYF; CDR3nt: TGTGCCAGTAGTCCGTCTATGGACAGGGTAAGCCACGAGCAGTACTTC